This TCR beta chain was obtained from a study of blood T cell repertoires in COVID-19. Overall study context: T cells, B-cell-depleted T cells, or PBMCs provided the cDNA or gDNA that served as material.

This table comes from immunoSEQ multiplex PCR, and its TCRdb copy is limited to in-frame clones, with some not included. The data show around 250,000 clones, around 84% seen once. V trimming: 9 bases; J trimming: 5 bases; junction bases outside the gene matches: 11. Germline V gene sequence: CDR1 LNHDA, CDR2 SQIVND (reference sequence). There are 14 residues in the CDR3. Grouping used clinical history reported by participants in a survey and questionnaire. The V gene is TRBV19, the J gene TRBJ1-2, with 8 bases identical to TRBD1. The sequencing input was PBMCs or T cells enriched from blood (not recorded which). The source is a man under 40 with acute COVID-19. CDR3 protein: CASKPTGADYGYTF. The CDR3 DNA sequence: TGTGCCAGCAAACCGACAGGGGCCGATTATGGCTACACCTTC.